This T cell receptor beta chain originates from a study of cytomegalovirus exposure and HLA in healthy donors. Study-wide findings and caveats: According to a later analysis, most TCR beta chains associated with CMV appeared HLA-restricted.

PCR primers comprised 60 Vbeta and 13 Jbeta primers. TCRdb's copy holds only in-frame clones and misses some; the assay was immunoSEQ multiplex PCR. The sample records 150,000 to 200,000 clones, 73% being singletons. Germline values: CDR1 SGHNT, CDR2 YYREEE (reference sequence). The CDR3 sequence is 14 residues long. With respect to this clone: Its specificity is not known. The germline gene is not matched at one end of the junction; a read error may be the cause.

Donors likely had unrecorded immune exposures despite being nominally healthy when sampled. The TCR comes from a young woman in good health and CMV-seropositive. The chain combines TRBV5-4 with TRBJ1-1; D uncertain. Sample: PBMCs. The CDR3 reads CASSLAAGNAEAFF. For the CDR3, the DNA is TGTGCCAGCAGCTTGGCCGCGGGGAACGCTGAAGCTTTCTTT.